One sample yielded the 18 T cell receptor beta chains listed below, sequenced in a study of cytomegalovirus exposure and HLA in healthy donors. The PCR was carried out with 60 Vbeta primers and 13 Jbeta primers. This table comes from immunoSEQ multiplex PCR, and its TCRdb copy is limited to in-frame clones, with some not included. The table has approximately 250,000 clones, about 85% seen once. The source material was PBMCs. These TCRs come from a girl between 2 and 10 years old in good health and CMV-seronegative.

V usage is TRBV5-1 and J usage is TRBJ1-1; 7 bases align to TRBD1. Germline V gene data show CDR1 as SGHRS and CDR2 as YFSETQ. V was clipped by 0 bases and J by 12 bases; unmatched bases: 14. This CDR3 spans 15 amino acids. The CDR3 spells CASSLGSIDRVRTFF. The CDR3 DNA is TGCGCCAGCAGCTTGGGCAGCATAGACAGGGTGAGGACTTTCTTT. Full variable domain (outside the CDR3, taken from reference TRBV5-1 and TRBJ1-1): KAGVTQTPRYLIKTRGQQVTLSCSPISGHRSVSWYQQTPGQGLQFLFEYFSETQRNKGNFPGRFSGRQFSNSRSEMNVSTLELGDSALYLCASSLGSIDRVRTFFGQGTRLTVV.

CDR3 region: CASSYPAEGGRQFF. The CDR3 region has the DNA TGTGCCAGCAGTTACCCAGCGGAGGGGGGGAGGCAGTTCTTC. This chain connects TRBV6-5 to TRBJ2-1; possible D gene TRBD2, 7 bases. CDR1 and CDR2 (germline): MNHEY, SVGAGI. V lost 2 bases and J lost 12, with 17 bases in between. This CDR3 region has 14 residues.

The chain links TRBV6-5 to TRBJ1-3; D is undetermined. The V gene lost 2 bases and the J gene lost 4 bases, with 9 bases spanning the gap. Germline V gives CDR1 MNHEY, CDR2 SVGAGI. This CDR3 contains 14 residues. CDR3 loop: CASSYAPGGNTIYF. The CDR3, as DNA: TGTGCCAGCAGTTACGCCCCGGGGGGAAACACCATATATTTT.

The genes are TRBV15 and TRBJ2-1, with 11 nucleotides matching TRBD2. The trim removed 0 bases at V and 4 bases at J, leaving 11 bases unmatched. The CDR3 runs 19 residues. Per the germline V gene, CDR1 is LNHNV and CDR2 is YYDKDF (reference sequence). In DNA form, the CDR3 reads TGTGCCACCAGCAGAGAGAAAGGCACTAGCGGGAGTATATACAATGAGCAGTTCTTC. Protein sequence: CATSREKGTSGSIYNEQFF.

The V call is TRBV7-9, the J call TRBJ2-2; TRBD1 might be the D (5 bases). CDR1 is SEHNR, CDR2 FQNEAQ, per germline (reference sequence). V lost 8 bases to trimming and J lost 3 bases, with 19 bases between them. This CDR3 has 16 amino acids. CDR3 region: CASAKWRSRDTGELFF. Here the CDR3 DNA reads TGTGCCAGCGCTAAGTGGAGATCCAGGGACACCGGGGAGCTGTTTTTT.

The gene calls are TRBV25-1 and TRBJ2-6; D possibly corresponds to TRBD1 (6 bases). V was clipped by 6 bases and J by 3 bases, with 18 bases between them. CDR3 length: 17 residues. CDR1 and CDR2 from the germline V gene are MGHDK and SYGVNS. The CDR3 spells CASRPEQGVGGANVLTF. CDR3 nucleotide sequence: TGTGCCAGCAGGCCCGAACAGGGAGTCGGTGGGGCCAACGTCCTGACTTTC. The entire variable domain, with the rest obtained from reference TRBV25-1 and TRBJ2-6, is as follows: EADIYQTPRYLVIGTGKKITLECSQTMGHDKMYWYQQDPGMELHLIHYSYGVNSTEKGDLSSESTVSRIRTEHFPLTLESARPSHTSQYLCASRPEQGVGGANVLTFGAGSRLTVL.

V usage is TRBV25-1 and J usage is TRBJ1-5; no clear D. The CDR3 runs to 18 residues. V lost 0 bases to trimming and J lost 0 bases, with 15 bases between them. The V gene's germline CDR1 is MGHDK and CDR2 SYGVNS. The CDR3 protein is CASSEYHGHHHSNQPQHF. In nucleotides, the CDR3 is TGTGCCAGCAGTGAATATCACGGTCACCACCATAGCAATCAGCCCCAGCATTTT.

This chain joins TRBV18 and TRBJ1-1, with 8 nucleotides matching TRBD1. After removal of 6 bases from V and 1 base from J, the junction contained 10 bases not matched to a gene. Germline-derived CDR1 and CDR2 are KGHSH and LQKENI. The CDR3 has 16 residues. This CDR3 reads CASSRNRGEKNTEAFF. As DNA, the CDR3 is TGTGCCAGCTCGCGCAACAGGGGGGAAAAGAACACTGAAGCTTTCTTT.

The V call is TRBV7-9, the J call TRBJ2-5; no firm D call. Per germline, CDR1 SEHNR and CDR2 FQNEAQ (reference sequence). The CDR3 has 14 residues. Trimming pared 5 bases from V and 2 bases from J, leaving 12 bases between. The CDR3 region has the DNA TGTGCCAGCAGCCTCGGTTATAGACAAGAGACCCAGTACTTC. This codes for CASSLGYRQETQYF.

The chain recombines TRBV5-1 with TRBJ1-1; D remains unclear. Germline V gene data show CDR1 as SGHRS and CDR2 as YFSETQ. V lost 0 bases and J lost 0, with 3 bases in between. The CDR3 runs 13 residues. CDR3 loop: CASSLDMNTEAFF. For the CDR3, the DNA is TGCGCCAGCAGCTTGGATATGAACACTGAAGCTTTCTTT.

This clone was picked up a small number of times. The chain couples TRBV5-1 to TRBJ2-7, with a tentative D call TRBD2 (5 bases). Germline CDR1 reads SGHRS; CDR2 reads YFSETQ. The CDR3 consists of 15 residues. Trimming shortened V by 4 bases and J by 4 bases, and 18 bases separated the two germline ends. The CDR3 is CASSPGLIDVYEQYF. The CDR3 bases are TGCGCCAGCAGCCCAGGACTTATAGACGTTTACGAGCAGTACTTC.

This sequence joins TRBV9 and TRBJ2-1, with 8 bases fitting TRBD2. The CDR3 is 13 residues long. Looked up from germline, CDR1 is SGDLS and CDR2 is YYNGEE. Trimming at V came to 4 bases and at J to 12 bases, leaving 9 bases not matched to a gene. CDR3 sequence: CASSPRTSLGQFF. The CDR3 coding sequence is TGTGCCAGCAGCCCTCGGACTAGCCTAGGGCAGTTCTTC.

This chain joins TRBV7-8 and TRBJ1-1, with 8 bases identical to TRBD1. This CDR3 has 14 amino acids. Germline lookup yields CDR1 SGHVS and CDR2 FQNEAQ. V gave up 6 bases and J gave up 1 base; unmatched junction bases: 4. The CDR3 region has the DNA TGTGCCAGCAGGCAGACAGGGGAGAACACTGAAGCTTTCTTT. Protein: CASRQTGENTEAFF.

This chain joins TRBV5-1 and TRBJ1-2, with D possibly being TRBD1 (5 bases). V lost 0 bases, J lost 2 bases, and 11 bases lay in between. Germline assignment: CDR1 SGHRS and CDR2 YFSETQ. The length of the CDR3 is 15 residues. The CDR3: CASSLGGLGNYGYTF. CDR3 sequence (DNA): TGCGCCAGCAGCTTGGGGGGCCTCGGGAACTATGGCTACACCTTC.

The chain couples TRBV10-3 to TRBJ2-2; D possibly corresponds to TRBD1 (5 bases). CDR1 and CDR2 from the germline V gene are ENHRY and SYGVKD. This CDR3 is built from 13 residues. Trimming left V 3 bases short and J 3 bases short, with 5 bases between. The CDR3 DNA reads as TGTGCCATCAGTGACAGGGACACCGGGGAGCTGTTTTTT. Amino acid sequence: CAISDRDTGELFF.

The chain couples TRBV7-9 to TRBJ2-7; D is ambiguous. Germline lookup yields CDR1 SEHNR and CDR2 FQNEAQ (reference sequence). The length of the CDR3 is 12 residues. V shed 5 bases and J shed 3 bases, with 8 bases lying between them. For the CDR3, the DNA is TGTGCCAGCAGCCATACAAGCTACGAGCAGTACTTC. Its protein product is CASSHTSYEQYF.

This clone was observed a handful of times. The CDR3 reads CASSLGTREARETQYF. Written as DNA, the CDR3 is TGTGCCAGCAGCTTGGGTACCAGGGAGGCTAGGGAGACCCAGTACTTC. The J gene is TRBJ2-5, the V gene TRBV5-6, with D possibly being TRBD2 (6 bases). The CDR3 extends over 16 amino acids. Trimming left V 0 bases short and J 5 bases short, with 17 bases between. CDR1 SGHDT and CDR2 YYEEEE come from the germline V gene. The full variable domain, rest sourced from reference TRBV5-6 and TRBJ2-5, is DAGVTQSPTHLIKTRGQQVTLRCSPKSGHDTVSWYQQALGQGPQFIFQYYEEEERQRGNFPDRFSGHQFPNYSSELNVNALLLGDSALYLCASSLGTREARETQYFGPGTRLLVL.

The chain uses TRBV27 and TRBJ2-3, with 9 bases fitting TRBD2. The ends lost 4 bases at V and 3 bases at J; junction bases unmatched: 8. Germline-derived CDR1 and CDR2 are MNHEY and SMNVEV (reference sequence). The CDR3 totals 16 residues. Written as DNA, the CDR3 is TGTGCCAGCAGTTATAGCGGGAGAGGAGGTACAGATACGCAGTATTTT. Encoded protein: CASSYSGRGGTDTQYF.